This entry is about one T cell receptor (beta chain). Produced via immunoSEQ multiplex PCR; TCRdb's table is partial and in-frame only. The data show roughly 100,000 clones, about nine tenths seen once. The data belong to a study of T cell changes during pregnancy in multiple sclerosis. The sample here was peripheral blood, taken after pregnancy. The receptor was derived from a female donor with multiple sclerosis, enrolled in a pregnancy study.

This chain's CDR3 is CASSSPAETQYF. As DNA, the CDR3 is TGTGCCAGCAGCTCGCCAGCGGAGACCCAGTACTTC. V and J are TRBV7-9 and TRBJ2-5; D is ambiguous. The CDR3 runs to 12 residues. Germline lookup yields CDR1 SEHNR and CDR2 FQNEAQ (reference sequence). Trimming shortened V by 4 bases and J by 5 bases, and 8 bases separated the two germline ends.